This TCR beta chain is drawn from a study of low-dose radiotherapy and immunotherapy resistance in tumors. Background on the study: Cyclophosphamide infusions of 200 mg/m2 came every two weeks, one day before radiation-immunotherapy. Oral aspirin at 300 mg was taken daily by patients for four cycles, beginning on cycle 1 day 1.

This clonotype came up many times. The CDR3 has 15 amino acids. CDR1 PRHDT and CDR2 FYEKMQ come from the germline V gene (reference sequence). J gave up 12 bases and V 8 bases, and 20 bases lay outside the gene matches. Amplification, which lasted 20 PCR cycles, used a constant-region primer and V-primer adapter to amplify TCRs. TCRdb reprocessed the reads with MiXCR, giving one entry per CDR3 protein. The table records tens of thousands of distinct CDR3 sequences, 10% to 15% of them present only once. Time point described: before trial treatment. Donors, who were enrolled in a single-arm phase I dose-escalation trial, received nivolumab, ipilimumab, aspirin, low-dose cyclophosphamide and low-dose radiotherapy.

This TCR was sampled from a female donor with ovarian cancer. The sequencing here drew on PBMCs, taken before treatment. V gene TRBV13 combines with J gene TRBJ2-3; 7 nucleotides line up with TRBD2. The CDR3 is CASPRGVSGAPFQYF. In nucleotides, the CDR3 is TGTGCCAGCCCTCGGGGGGTCAGCGGGGCCCCTTTCCAGTATTTT.